This record looks at one T cell receptor (beta chain) sequence and its context. One to two pinch biopsies were taken from the rectum during colonoscopy. The sample comes from a study of pediatric ulcerative colitis. Germline CDR1 reads MGHDK; CDR2 reads SYGVNS. The ends were cut back, 2 bases at V and 4 bases at J, with 20 bases in the middle. This CDR3 has 17 amino acids. TCRdb's copy holds only in-frame clones and misses some; the assay was immunoSEQ multiplex PCR. The sample has over 10,000 clones; over 60% are singletons. The chain employs TRBV25-1 and TRBJ1-2; TRBD1 might be the D (5 bases). The sequence was obtained from a boy younger than 18 who was a control in a study of pediatric ulcerative colitis. Sample: gut tissue. CDR3 DNA sequence: TGTGCCAGCAGTGAAGGCGGCCTAAGGGGATCTATCTATGGCTACACCTTC. Encoded protein: CASSEGGLRGSIYGYTF.